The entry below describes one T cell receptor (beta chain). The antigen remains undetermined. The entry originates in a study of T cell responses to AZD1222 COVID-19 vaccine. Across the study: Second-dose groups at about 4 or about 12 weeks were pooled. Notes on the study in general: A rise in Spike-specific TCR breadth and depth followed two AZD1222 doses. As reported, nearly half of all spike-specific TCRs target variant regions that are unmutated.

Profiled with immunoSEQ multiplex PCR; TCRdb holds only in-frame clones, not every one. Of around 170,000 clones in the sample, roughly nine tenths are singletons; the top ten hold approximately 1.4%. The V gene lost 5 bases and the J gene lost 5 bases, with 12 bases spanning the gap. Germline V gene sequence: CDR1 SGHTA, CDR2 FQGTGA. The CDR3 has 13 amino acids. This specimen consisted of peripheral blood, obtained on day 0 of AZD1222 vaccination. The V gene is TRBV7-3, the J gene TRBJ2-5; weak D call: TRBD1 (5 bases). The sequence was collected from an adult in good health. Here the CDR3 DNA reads TGTGCCAGCAGCCCAGGGTTTCGGGAGACCCAGTACTTC. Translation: CASSPGFRETQYF.